This TCR beta chain was identified in a study of OX40 agonist ivuxolimab in advanced cancers. Study in general: Partial responses occurred in Three dose-escalation patients, one with hepatocellular carcinoma and two with cutaneous melanoma.

Autoimmune disease history or systemic immunosuppression was exclusionary. The germline V gene has CDR1 SGHRS and CDR2 YFSETQ. The CDR3 is 14 amino acids. The V gene end was trimmed by 4 bases and the J gene end by 15 bases; junction bases not matched to a gene: 16. TCRdb keeps only in-frame clones here, not all; method: immunoSEQ multiplex PCR. The sample lists 55,000 to 80,000 clones, under 95% occurring once. This chain connects TRBV5-1 to TRBJ2-4; 7 bases are shared with TRBD1. The sample consisted of CD4+ or CD8+ T cells sorted from blood, taken in a trial of the OX40 agonist ivuxolimab. This clonotype was sampled from an adult with an advanced solid tumor such as melanoma, head and neck, liver or kidney cancer. The CDR3 sequence: CASSENRDSFTRYF. The DNA for the CDR3 is TGCGCCAGCAGCGAAAACCGGGACAGTTTTACTAGGTACTTC.